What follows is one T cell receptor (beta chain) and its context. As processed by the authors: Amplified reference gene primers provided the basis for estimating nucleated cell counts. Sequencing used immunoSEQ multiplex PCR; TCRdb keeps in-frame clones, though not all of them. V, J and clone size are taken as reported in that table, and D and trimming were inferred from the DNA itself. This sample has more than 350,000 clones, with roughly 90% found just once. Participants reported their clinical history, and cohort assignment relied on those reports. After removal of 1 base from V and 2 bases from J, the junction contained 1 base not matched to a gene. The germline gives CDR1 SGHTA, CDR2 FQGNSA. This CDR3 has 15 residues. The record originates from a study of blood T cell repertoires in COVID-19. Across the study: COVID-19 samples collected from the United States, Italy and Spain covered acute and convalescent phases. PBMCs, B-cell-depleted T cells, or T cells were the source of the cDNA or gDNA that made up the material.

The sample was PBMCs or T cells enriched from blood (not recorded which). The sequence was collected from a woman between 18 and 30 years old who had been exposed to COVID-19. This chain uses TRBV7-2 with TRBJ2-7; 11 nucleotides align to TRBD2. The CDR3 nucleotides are TGTGCCAGCAGCTTAGAACTAGCGGGGGCCTACGAGCAGTACTTC. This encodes CASSLELAGAYEQYF.